Sequencing of this T cell receptor beta chain was carried out in a study of T cells after yellow fever vaccination. Overall study context: Fractions containing few cells were prepared with SMART-Seq v4 Ultra Low Input. Broader study findings: Contaminating bulk clonotypes could be abundant in FACS-sorted repertoires.

Germline CDR1 is SGHTA and CDR2 is FQGNSA. CDR3 length: 13 residues. V was clipped by 2 bases and J by 11 bases; unmatched bases: 7. This clonotype was seen only a few times. Its antigen is currently unknown. TCRdb processed the 5' RACE reads anew with MiXCR; each CDR3 protein has one entry. The sample gives 400,000 or so distinct CDR3 sequences, 6.2% of which show up once; roughly 15% is in the top ten. The material sequenced was PBMCs, taken 5 days after the yellow fever booster vaccination. This receptor was obtained from a man younger than 45 who received the YFV17D yellow fever vaccine. The chain employs TRBV7-2 and TRBJ1-1; TRBD1 agrees at 8 bases. Here the CDR3 reads CASSLQYRGLAFF. The CDR3 DNA follows: TGTGCCAGCAGCTTACAGTACAGGGGGTTGGCTTTCTTT.